This record covers a single T cell receptor (beta chain). Some clones are missing from TCRdb's copy, which holds only in-frame ones; the method was immunoSEQ multiplex PCR. In the table there are under 60,000 clones, around four fifths of which are singletons. The sample comes from a study of blood T cell repertoires in COVID-19. Trimming removed 6 bases from V and 4 bases from J; junction bases left unmatched: 6. Germline V gives CDR1 KGHSH, CDR2 LQKENI. The CDR3 covers 13 residues. This rearrangement joins TRBV18 to TRBJ2-7; 7 bases align to TRBD1. The receptor comes from a middle-aged man with acute or convalescent COVID-19. The sample comprised peripheral blood. The CDR3 is CASSGDRVYEQYF. The CDR3 bases are TGTGCCAGCTCGGGCGACAGGGTTTACGAGCAGTACTTC.